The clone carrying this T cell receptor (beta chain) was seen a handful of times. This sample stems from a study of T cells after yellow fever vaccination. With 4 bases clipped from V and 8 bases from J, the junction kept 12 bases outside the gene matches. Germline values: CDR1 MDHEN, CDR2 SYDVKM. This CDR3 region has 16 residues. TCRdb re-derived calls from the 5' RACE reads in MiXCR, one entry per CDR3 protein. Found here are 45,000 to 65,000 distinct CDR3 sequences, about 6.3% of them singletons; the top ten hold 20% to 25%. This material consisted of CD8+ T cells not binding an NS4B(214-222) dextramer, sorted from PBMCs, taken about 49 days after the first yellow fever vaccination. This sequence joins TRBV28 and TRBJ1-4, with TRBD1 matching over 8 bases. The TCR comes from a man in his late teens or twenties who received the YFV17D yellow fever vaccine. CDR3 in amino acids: CASSSPRTGLLEKLFF. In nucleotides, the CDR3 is TGTGCCAGCAGTTCTCCCCGGACAGGGCTGTTGGAAAAACTGTTTTTT. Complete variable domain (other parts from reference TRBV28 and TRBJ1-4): DVKVTQSSRYLVKRTGEKVFLECVQDMDHENMFWYRQDPGLGLRLIYFSYDVKMKEKGDIPEGYSVSREKKERFSLILESASTNQTSMYLCASSSPRTGLLEKLFFGSGTQLSVL.